This passage covers 22 T cell receptor beta chains from one sample sequenced in a study of T cell responses to AZD1222 COVID-19 vaccine. Using immunoSEQ multiplex PCR, the repertoire was profiled, and TCRdb retains in-frame clones only, with some absent. The repertoire holds around 160,000 clones, with approximately 91% as singletons. The starting material was peripheral blood, obtained on day 0 of AZD1222 vaccination. These receptors were obtained from an adult in good health.

The gene calls are TRBV12-3 or TRBV12-4 and TRBJ1-2; D might be TRBD1 (5 bases). V was cut by 4 bases and J by 4 bases, with 10 bases left in between. The CDR3 loop spans 13 amino acids. The DNA for the CDR3 is TGTGCCAGCAGTTCCTGGGGGAGCTATGGCTACACCTTC. Protein product: CASSSWGSYGYTF.

This clone was counted once. The rearrangement uses TRBV7-9 and TRBJ2-7; D assignment may be TRBD1 or TRBD2 (6 bases each). V was shortened by 5 bases and J by 0 bases, with 11 bases between the two germline ends. The germline V gene has CDR1 SEHNR and CDR2 FQNEAQ (reference sequence). CDR3 size: 14 residues. The CDR3: CASSKGGSSYEQYF. The CDR3 DNA reads TGTGCCAGCAGCAAAGGGGGGAGCTCCTACGAGCAGTACTTC.

The chain combines TRBV29-1 with TRBJ1-3; tentative D call: TRBD1 (6 bases). CDR3 size: 14 residues. V was cut by 6 bases and J by 4 bases, with 16 bases left in between. Germline CDR1 is SQVTM and CDR2 is ANQGSEA. DNA of the CDR3: TGCAGCGTAGCAGCGGGTGGACAGGGAAACACCATATATTTT. It codes for CSVAAGGQGNTIYF.

This chain links TRBV4-2 with TRBJ1-5, with 11 bases fitting TRBD1. This CDR3 spans 19 amino acids. Germline assignment: CDR1 LGHNA and CDR2 YNFKEQ. V was clipped by 2 bases and J by 2 bases; unmatched bases: 11. CDR3 DNA: TGTGCCAGCAGCCAATACGGACAGGGGGCAGGCGGTGGCAATCAGCCCCAGCATTTT. As protein: CASSQYGQGAGGGNQPQHF.

In this sample, this clone turned up once. The V call is TRBV6-6, the J call TRBJ1-4, with D possibly being TRBD1 (6 bases). This CDR3 is 15 amino acids long. The V gene's germline CDR1 is MNHNY and CDR2 SVGAGI (reference sequence). V was clipped by 7 bases and J by 0 bases, with 12 bases between them. CDR3 coding DNA: TGTGCCAGCAACTTCGGGACATCAACTAATGAAAAACTGTTTTTT. As protein: CASNFGTSTNEKLFF.

In DNA, the CDR3 is TGTGCCTGGAGGGCCTCCGAAGGTAATTCACCCCTCCACTTT. Its protein is CAWRASEGNSPLHF. The chain combines TRBV30 with TRBJ1-6, with D unresolved. V lost 3 bases and J 6 bases, leaving 12 bases between the germline ends. This CDR3 is 14 amino acids long. Looked up from germline, CDR1 is GTSNPN and CDR2 is SVGIG (reference sequence).

V is TRBV5-8 and J is TRBJ1-4; 7 nucleotides align to TRBD1. This CDR3 is 15 amino acids long. Germline trimming cut 2 bases from V and 6 bases from J; bases unmatched to any gene: 7. Germline V gene sequence: CDR1 SGHTS, CDR2 YDEGEE. This chain's CDR3 is CASSFTGAYDEKLFF. Written as DNA, the CDR3 is TGTGCCAGCAGCTTCACAGGGGCGTACGATGAAAAACTGTTTTTT.

This chain connects TRBV11-3 to TRBJ1-6; 7 nucleotides match TRBD1. This CDR3 contains 14 residues. V lost 5 bases to trimming and J lost 10 bases; unmatched junction nucleotides: 8. CDR1 is SGHNT, CDR2 YENEEA, per germline. In DNA form, the CDR3 reads TGTGCCAGCAGCCCCCGGGACAGACAATCACCCCTCCACTTT. Residues: CASSPRDRQSPLHF.

The rearrangement uses TRBV5-1 and TRBJ1-1; D call uncertain. The CDR3 sequence is 14 residues long. CDR1 and CDR2 from the germline V gene are SGHRS and YFSETQ. V gave up 6 bases and J gave up 1 base, with 13 bases separating them. CDR3 loop: CASNRGRGNTEAFF. CDR3 in DNA: TGCGCCAGCAATCGGGGTCGGGGGAACACTGAAGCTTTCTTT.

The chain recombines TRBV25-1 with TRBJ2-1, with TRBD2 matching over 7 bases. The V gene end was trimmed by 2 bases and the J gene end by 0 bases; junction bases not matched to a gene: 4. The CDR3 covers 16 residues. Germline V gene sequence: CDR1 MGHDK, CDR2 SYGVNS. The CDR3 DNA reads TGTGCCAGCAGTGAACTGGGAGGGATCTCCTACAATGAGCAGTTCTTC. It translates to CASSELGGISYNEQFF.

This clone has a handful of counts. The chain has TRBV18 and TRBJ2-5; 8 bases are shared with TRBD2. The CDR3 extends over 15 amino acids. Germline values: CDR1 KGHSH, CDR2 LQKENI. V lost 6 bases to trimming and J lost 2 bases; unmatched junction nucleotides: 8. The CDR3 reads CASSPGGGQQETQYF. The CDR3 DNA follows: TGTGCCAGCTCTCCCGGCGGGGGGCAGCAAGAGACCCAGTACTTC.

This rearrangement joins TRBV5-1 to TRBJ2-7; 9 bases match TRBD1. Trimming removed 0 bases from V and 2 bases from J; junction bases left unmatched: 3. Germline-derived CDR1 and CDR2 are SGHRS and YFSETQ. This CDR3 region has 15 residues. The CDR3 DNA sequence: TGCGCCAGCAGCTTGGGGGACAGGGCCCCCTACGAGCAGTACTTC. This encodes CASSLGDRAPYEQYF. Combining the CDR3 with reference TRBV5-1 and TRBJ2-7 gives the whole variable domain KAGVTQTPRYLIKTRGQQVTLSCSPISGHRSVSWYQQTPGQGLQFLFEYFSETQRNKGNFPGRFSGRQFSNSRSEMNVSTLELGDSALYLCASSLGDRAPYEQYFGPGTRLTVT.

J is TRBJ1-2 and V is TRBV4-2; 7 bases agree with TRBD1. V lost 4 bases, J lost 2 bases, and 4 bases stayed unmatched. The CDR3 loop spans 14 amino acids. CDR1 and CDR2 (germline): LGHNA, YNFKEQ. CDR3 DNA: TGTGCCAGCAGCCCTCGACAGGGAAACTATGGCTACACCTTC. Translating gives CASSPRQGNYGYTF.

V and J are TRBV9 and TRBJ1-1; no reliable D call. Between the trimmed V and J ends, which lost 1 base and 1 base, there was a span of 5 bases. Germline V gene lookup returns CDR1 SGDLS and CDR2 YYNGEE. The CDR3 extends over 13 amino acids. CDR3 protein: CASSVKGNTEAFF. CDR3 sequence (DNA): TGTGCCAGCAGCGTAAAGGGGAACACTGAAGCTTTCTTT.

The V call is TRBV6-5, the J call TRBJ1-5, with D tentatively TRBD1 (5 bases). The V gene lost 6 bases and the J gene lost 0 bases, with 12 bases spanning the gap. Per germline, CDR1 MNHEY and CDR2 SVGAGI. The CDR3 runs to 15 residues. Here the CDR3 reads CASRRDVDSNQPQHF. The CDR3, as DNA: TGTGCCAGCAGACGGGACGTCGATAGCAATCAGCCCCAGCATTTT.

This chain joins TRBV3-1 (or the pseudogene TRBV3-2) and TRBJ1-6, with a weak D call TRBD1 (6 bases). The CDR3 consists of 14 residues. CDR1 is LGHDT, CDR2 YNNKEL, per germline (reference sequence). Between the trimmed V and J ends, which lost 3 bases and 7 bases, there was a span of 10 bases. The chain's CDR3 is CASSQGAGNSPLHF. Written as DNA, the CDR3 is TGTGCCAGCAGCCAGGGGGCGGGGAATTCACCCCTCCACTTT.

V usage is TRBV4-2 and J usage is TRBJ1-1; 11 bases fit TRBD1. The CDR3 contains 16 residues. In germline, CDR1 is LGHNA, CDR2 YNFKEQ. The V segment lost 1 base and the J segment 1 base; nucleotides outside the gene matches: 2. CDR3 sequence: CASSQVGTGGNTEAFF. The CDR3 nucleotides read TGTGCCAGCAGCCAAGTTGGGACAGGGGGGAACACTGAAGCTTTCTTT.

The chain recombines TRBV6-5 with TRBJ1-2, with 10 bases matching TRBD1. CDR1 and CDR2 (germline): MNHEY, SVGAGI. The CDR3 contains 15 residues. The ends lost 6 bases at V and 4 bases at J; junction bases unmatched: 8. The CDR3 DNA is TGTGCCAGCAGCCCGACGGGACAGGGGCTCTATGGCTACACCTTC. Its translation: CASSPTGQGLYGYTF.

The chain combines TRBV6-2 or TRBV6-3 with TRBJ2-5; D gene uncertain. Per germline, CDR1 MNHEY and CDR2 SVGEGT. This CDR3 has 15 amino acids. The V end was cut by 4 bases, the J end by 5 bases, with 17 bases between. The CDR3 is CASSWWARRRETQYF. DNA for the CDR3: TGTGCCAGCAGTTGGTGGGCTCGAAGGCGGGAGACCCAGTACTTC.

With respect to this clone: Other DNA variants within this sample encode the same CDR3. V gene TRBV27 combines with J gene TRBJ1-5; 8 bases match TRBD1. The ends lost 6 bases at V and 6 bases at J; junction bases unmatched: 7. This CDR3 is built from 14 residues. The germline gives CDR1 MNHEY, CDR2 SMNVEV (reference sequence). The CDR3 DNA reads TGTGCCAGCAGCCTCCAGGGGGCTGGTCAGCCCCAGCATTTT. Translating it yields CASSLQGAGQPQHF.

Only one count was recorded for this clone. The chain employs TRBV2 and TRBJ2-2, with D hard to call. Germline values: CDR1 SNHLY, CDR2 FYNNEI. The CDR3 is made up of 15 amino acids. V was pared by 10 bases and J by 2 bases, with 17 bases between. The CDR3 spells CATRASEFNTGELFF. CDR3 bases: TGTGCCACCCGGGCGAGTGAGTTCAACACCGGGGAGCTGTTTTTT.

This clone was counted once. The rearrangement links TRBV6-5 to TRBJ1-2; no clear D gene. Deletions cut 2 bases from V and 2 bases from J, with 12 bases between. Germline lookup yields CDR1 MNHEY and CDR2 SVGAGI. CDR3 length: 15 residues. The CDR3 loop is CASSYGRTPNYGYTF. The CDR3 bases are TGTGCCAGCAGTTACGGCAGAACGCCAAACTATGGCTACACCTTC.